The 20 T cell receptor beta chains presented below share a single source sample, sequenced in a study of monozygotic twins with inflammatory bowel disease. From its re-call of the 5' RACE reads, TCRdb lists each CDR3 protein once, without DNA. The sample has 330,000 or so distinct CDR3 sequences. Material: blood. The source is a human donor with ulcerative colitis or Crohn's disease, or a healthy co-twin of an affected twin (not recorded which).

V usage is TRBV7-2 and J usage is TRBJ2-7; lacking DNA, the TRBD1 call made by TCRdb goes unchecked. The CDR3 has 14 amino acids. Germline CDR1 reads SGHTA; CDR2 reads FQGNSA. The CDR3 reads CASHREAGPYEQYF.

This rearrangement joins TRBV28 to TRBJ2-7; TCRdb's D call, TRBD1, is unchecked because there is no DNA. Germline CDR1 is MDHEN and CDR2 is SYDVKM. The CDR3 is made up of 14 amino acids. CDR3: CASSATGGKDEQYF.

This chain uses TRBV12-3 or TRBV12-4 with TRBJ1-5; TCRdb's D call of TRBD1 is untestable without DNA. The CDR3 has 12 residues. The CDR3 spells CASKTGLGLQHF.

This sequence joins TRBV7-9 and TRBJ1-1; the D call of TRBD1 rests on TCRdb alone, since no DNA is present to check it. The germline gives CDR1 SEHNR, CDR2 FQNEAQ (reference sequence). The CDR3 has 14 amino acids. This chain's CDR3 is CASSSRVRGTEAFF.

The V and J genes are TRBV4-1 and TRBJ2-5; the D call from TCRdb, TRBD1, cannot be confirmed without DNA. This CDR3 comprises 15 residues. Germline V gene data show CDR1 as MGHRA and CDR2 as YSYEKL. The CDR3 region is CASSLRTGMVETQYF.

The chain couples TRBV5-4 to TRBJ1-1; TCRdb selects TRBD1, and the lack of DNA leaves this call unchecked. The CDR3 has 13 residues. Germline CDR1 SGHNT, CDR2 YYREEE (reference sequence). The CDR3 here is CASSPKGDTEAFF.

The V call is TRBV29-1, the J call TRBJ2-2. CDR3 length: 14 residues. CDR1 and CDR2 (germline): SQVTM, ANQGSEA. The CDR3 loop is CSVFERRSTGELFF.

This CDR3 reads CASSWALTSGGYNEQFF. The chain recombines TRBV27 with TRBJ2-1; TCRdb returns TRBD2, unconfirmable since there is no DNA. The CDR3 sequence is 17 residues long. Germline lookup yields CDR1 MNHEY and CDR2 SMNVEV (reference sequence).

V gene TRBV5-1 combines with J gene TRBJ2-2. Germline V gene lookup returns CDR1 SGHRS and CDR2 YFSETQ. The CDR3 extends over 12 amino acids. CDR3 sequence: CASSTQTGELFF.

The rearrangement joins TRBV5-1 to TRBJ2-7; the TRBD1 assignment by TCRdb is unverifiable without DNA. CDR3 size: 12 residues. CDR1 is SGHRS and CDR2 is YFSETQ in the germline V gene. The CDR3 region is CASRSRVGEQYF.

This chain links TRBV15 with TRBJ1-6. The germline V gene has CDR1 LNHNV and CDR2 YYDKDF (reference sequence). This CDR3 has 14 amino acids. The chain's CDR3 is CATSRDNGDSPLHF.

This chain uses TRBV20-1 with TRBJ2-7; the D gene TCRdb calls, TRBD2, cannot be checked with no DNA. CDR1 DFQATT and CDR2 SNEGSKA come from the germline V gene (reference sequence). The CDR3 is 13 amino acids. The CDR3 protein is CSAIGLAGYEQYF.

This chain uses TRBV30 with TRBJ1-3; the TCRdb D gene call, TRBD1, has no DNA to confirm it. The CDR3 is 14 amino acids. Germline CDR1 GTSNPN, CDR2 SVGIG (reference sequence). This CDR3 reads CAWQRGQLGNTIYF.

V gene TRBV5-1 combines with J gene TRBJ2-5. The CDR3 length is 12 residues. Germline V CDR1 and CDR2: SGHRS, YFSETQ. The CDR3 reads CASSRVGETQYF.

This sequence joins TRBV15 and TRBJ2-7; TCRdb returns TRBD2, unconfirmable since there is no DNA. Looked up from germline, CDR1 is LNHNV and CDR2 is YYDKDF (reference sequence). This CDR3 spans 15 amino acids. The CDR3 spells CATSKGQGSAYEQYF.

The genes are TRBV24-1 and TRBJ2-5; TCRdb designates TRBD1, a call that cannot be tested without DNA. This CDR3 spans 13 amino acids. Germline V lookup: CDR1 KGHDR, CDR2 SFDVKD. The CDR3 reads CATSDRGKETQYF.

The CDR3 spells CSASAGLLSTDTQYF. This chain connects TRBV20-1 to TRBJ2-3; checking the TCRdb D call of TRBD2 is not possible without DNA. This CDR3 is built from 15 residues. Per the germline V gene, CDR1 is DFQATT and CDR2 is SNEGSKA (reference sequence).

The rearrangement links TRBV3-1 to TRBJ2-7; as DNA is missing, the TRBD2 call by TCRdb cannot be tested. Germline CDR1 and CDR2: LGHDT and YNNKEL (reference sequence). This CDR3 has 13 amino acids. CDR3 region: CASSQSGRYEQYF.

The chain recombines TRBV5-4 with TRBJ1-1; lacking DNA, the TRBD1 call made by TCRdb goes unchecked. CDR1 and CDR2 from the germline V gene are SGHNT and YYREEE (reference sequence). The CDR3 contains 17 residues. The CDR3 sequence is CASSLLGTGLPNTEAFF.

The genes are TRBV7-9 and TRBJ2-5; there is no DNA to check the TCRdb D call of TRBD1. Germline CDR1 reads SEHNR; CDR2 reads FQNEAQ (reference sequence). The CDR3 contains 15 residues. CDR3: CASSLDYGGRETQYF.